Reported below is one T cell receptor beta chain. Its antigen remains unknown. The data are from a study of T-cell reconstitution after alpha-beta-depleted transplantation in children. General study results and limits: It was newly produced T cells that mostly accounted for T-cell counts and diversity one year after transplant. Roughly two months post-transplant, alpha-beta T cells reportedly originated from several hundred graft clones that had expanded.

Germline V lookup: CDR1 DFQATT, CDR2 SNEGSKA (reference sequence). The length of the CDR3 is 17 residues. After removal of 6 bases from V and 0 bases from J, the junction contained 13 bases not matched to a gene. Unique molecular identifiers were incorporated during preparation of the TCRbeta library. TCRdb itself ran the PCR reads through MiXCR, one entry per CDR3 protein. The table records 670,000 or so distinct CDR3 sequences, approximately 14% of them present only once. Here the sequenced sample was PBMCs, taken before TCRalphabeta/CD19-depleted stem cell transplant. The V and J genes are TRBV20-1 and TRBJ2-3; 9 bases are shared with TRBD2. This clonotype was obtained from a girl aged 2 to 10 with congenital amegakaryocytic thrombocytopenia, due to receive a stem cell transplant. The CDR3 DNA sequence: TGCAGTGCCCGAGGACTAGCGAGTACCTCTAGCACAGATACGCAGTATTTT. It codes for CSARGLASTSSTDTQYF.